This T cell receptor beta chain was profiled in a study of cytomegalovirus exposure and HLA in healthy donors. PCR involved 60 Vbeta and 13 Jbeta primers. TCRdb keeps only in-frame clones here, not all; method: immunoSEQ multiplex PCR. The sample lists about 220,000 clones; just over 75% were seen once. Trimming cost V 4 bases and J 9 bases, with 32 bases left between them. The CDR3 sequence is 19 residues long. The germline V gene has CDR1 SGDLS and CDR2 YYNGEE. General observations from the study: An analysis was carried out later, and it reportedly showed fewer N-insertions in an Asian-associated ancestry cluster than the 666-donor mean. The authors later linked a missense DCLRE1C variant to TCR beta V- and J-gene trimming.

About this clone: No antigen is known for it.

The V call is TRBV9, the J call TRBJ2-1; no clear D gene. The clonotype originates from a man between 18 and 29 years old in good health and CMV-seronegative. Sequenced input: PBMCs. CDR3 in DNA: TGTGCCAGCAGCCCTCACCGCCCGGGTCGCTTTTATCGAGACGCTGAGCAGTTCTTC. Protein product: CASSPHRPGRFYRDAEQFF.